Described below is a single TCR beta chain sequence and its context. No antigen is known for it. The data originate from a study of CD8+CD57+ T cells in acquired aplastic anemia. Across the study: Across the sorted CD4+ and CD8+ cells, DNA amounts averaged about 3.2 ug. Study results and limitations: Between patients and controls, about 30 CD8+ CDR3 sequences were found in common. Patients did not significantly differ from controls in CD8+ Simpson's diversity.

This CDR3 is built from 13 residues. The germline V and J ends were trimmed by 4 bases and 1 base, with 11 bases remaining between them. Germline CDR1 and CDR2: DFQATT and SNEGSKA (reference sequence). For CDR3 and TCR beta VDJ profiling, genomic DNA was the template used. TCRdb re-analysed the reads in MiXCR, keeping a single row per CDR3 protein. The profile covers 200,000 to 300,000 distinct CDR3 sequences, with roughly 82% appearing a single time and less than 50% taken by the ten largest. The patients chosen for sequencing had shown expansion of CD8+CD57+ cells (detected by flow cytometry). Each patient had severe acquired aplastic anemia.

The source of this sequence is a human donor with aplastic anemia. V is TRBV20-1 and J is TRBJ2-7, with D perhaps TRBD1 (6 bases). Input material: sorted CD4+, CD8+, or CD8+CD57+ T cells (not recorded which) from PBMCs. CDR3 in DNA: TGCAGTGCTAAGGACAGTAGGTCCTACGAGCAGTACTTC. As protein: CSAKDSRSYEQYF.